One sample yielded the 10 T cell receptor beta chains listed below, sequenced in a study of blood T cell repertoires in COVID-19. The table came from immunoSEQ multiplex PCR; TCRdb's copy has only in-frame clones and leaves some out. The sample shows fewer than 400,000 clones, approximately 87% of them seen only once. Sequenced: PBMCs or T cells enriched from blood (not recorded which). The receptor set was obtained from a woman in her fifties or sixties who had recovered from COVID-19.

This chain connects TRBV5-1 to TRBJ2-3, with D possibly matching TRBD2 (6 bases). V lost 1 base, J lost 0 bases, and 9 bases lay in between. Germline V gene data show CDR1 as SGHRS and CDR2 as YFSETQ. The CDR3 runs 15 residues. The CDR3 bases are TGCGCCAGCAGCTTGAGTGGGGGGAGCACAGATACGCAGTATTTT. Protein: CASSLSGGSTDTQYF.

This chain links TRBV2 with TRBJ1-6; unclear D gene. This CDR3 contains 14 residues. V dropped 7 bases and J dropped 9 bases, with 16 bases sitting between them. Germline CDR1 and CDR2: SNHLY and FYNNEI. CDR3 amino acids: CASIPAREGSPLHF. CDR3 bases: TGTGCCAGCATCCCCGCAAGGGAGGGTTCACCCCTCCACTTT.

The rearrangement joins TRBV5-1 to TRBJ1-2; possible D gene TRBD1, 5 bases. V was clipped by 4 bases and J by 6 bases, with 22 bases between them. CDR1 is SGHRS, CDR2 YFSETQ, per germline. The CDR3 spans 16 residues. This CDR3 is CASSNTMRQGIDGYTF. The CDR3 DNA reads TGCGCCAGCAGCAACACCATGCGGCAGGGTATTGATGGCTACACCTTC. Combining the CDR3 with reference TRBV5-1 and TRBJ1-2 gives the whole variable domain KAGVTQTPRYLIKTRGQQVTLSCSPISGHRSVSWYQQTPGQGLQFLFEYFSETQRNKGNFPGRFSGRQFSNSRSEMNVSTLELGDSALYLCASSNTMRQGIDGYTFGSGTRLTVV.

The gene calls are TRBV15 and TRBJ2-3; TRBD2 might be the D (6 bases). Between the trimmed V and J ends, which lost 1 base and 4 bases, there was a span of 18 bases. CDR3 size: 17 residues. Germline assignment: CDR1 LNHNV and CDR2 YYDKDF (reference sequence). This CDR3 reads CATSRGLGPSGADTQYF. Here the CDR3 DNA reads TGTGCCACCAGCAGAGGATTGGGACCTTCGGGGGCAGATACGCAGTATTTT.

The chain employs TRBV7-8 and TRBJ1-3, with 7 positions matching TRBD1. The V segment lost 5 bases and the J segment 2 bases; nucleotides outside the gene matches: 3. Per germline, CDR1 SGHVS and CDR2 FQNEAQ. The CDR3 extends over 14 amino acids. CDR3 sequence (DNA): TGTGCCAGCAGCCCCCAGGGGGCTGGAAACACCATATATTTT. This sequence encodes CASSPQGAGNTIYF. Together with reference TRBV7-8 and TRBJ1-3, the CDR3 gives the full variable domain: GAGVSQSPRYKVAKRGQDVALRCDPISGHVSLFWYQQALGQGPEFLTYFQNEAQLDKSGLPSDRFFAERPEGSVSTLKIQRTQQEDSAVYLCASSPQGAGNTIYFGEGSWLTVV.

This clone was seen a few times. The chain couples TRBV28 to TRBJ2-3; 7 bases align to TRBD1. Germline V gene data show CDR1 as MDHEN and CDR2 as SYDVKM. The CDR3 runs to 15 residues. The junction had 8 bases not matched to a gene; V was cut back by 6 bases and J by 2 bases. The CDR3 loop reads CASRPGQKFTDTQYF. Written as DNA, the CDR3 is TGTGCCAGCAGACCGGGACAGAAGTTCACAGATACGCAGTATTTT.

The chain has TRBV2 and TRBJ2-3; D is possibly TRBD1 (6 bases). The CDR3 covers 13 residues. V lost 9 bases, J lost 5 bases, and 15 bases lay in between. Germline CDR1 reads SNHLY; CDR2 reads FYNNEI. The CDR3 sequence: CARSNTGKDTQYF. The CDR3 coding sequence is TGTGCCAGGTCAAATACAGGGAAAGATACGCAGTATTTT.

The chain recombines TRBV15 with TRBJ2-1; TRBD2 is a possible D gene (6 bases). V lost 0 bases and J lost 4, with 13 bases in between. The CDR3 totals 16 residues. Per germline, CDR1 LNHNV and CDR2 YYDKDF (reference sequence). The CDR3 DNA reads TGTGCCACCAGCAGAGATCGAACTAGCCTTTACAATGAGCAGTTCTTC. Translated, it gives CATSRDRTSLYNEQFF.

This clone was seen only once. The chain couples TRBV6-5 to TRBJ2-5; the match to TRBD2 covers 7 bases. V dropped 4 bases and J dropped 2; count of bases not matched to a gene: 4. CDR1 MNHEY and CDR2 SVGAGI come from the germline V gene. This CDR3 has 14 residues. This CDR3 is CASSWSGGQETQYF. As DNA, the CDR3 is TGTGCCAGCAGTTGGTCCGGGGGGCAAGAGACCCAGTACTTC.

The chain recombines TRBV7-2 with TRBJ2-6; 9 positions agree with TRBD1. J lost 9 bases, V lost 1 base, and 7 bases had no gene match. The V gene's germline CDR1 is SGHTA and CDR2 FQGNSA. This CDR3 contains 16 residues. CDR3 nucleotide sequence: TGTGCCAGCAGCTTAGTTGACAGGGGGTCAGGCAACGTCCTGACTTTC. It translates to CASSLVDRGSGNVLTF.